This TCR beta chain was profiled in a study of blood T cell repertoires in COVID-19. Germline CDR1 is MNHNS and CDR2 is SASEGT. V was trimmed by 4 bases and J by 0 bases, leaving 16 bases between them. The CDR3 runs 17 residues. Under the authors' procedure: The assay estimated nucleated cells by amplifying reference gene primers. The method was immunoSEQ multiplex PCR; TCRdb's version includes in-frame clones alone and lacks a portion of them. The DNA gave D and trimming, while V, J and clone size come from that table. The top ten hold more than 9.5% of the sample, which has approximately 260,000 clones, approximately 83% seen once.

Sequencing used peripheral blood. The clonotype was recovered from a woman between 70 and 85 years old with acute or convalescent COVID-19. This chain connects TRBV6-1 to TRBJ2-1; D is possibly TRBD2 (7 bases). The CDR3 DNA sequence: TGTGCCAGCAGTGGGCGGGGGCCGACGAGCTCCTACAATGAGCAGTTCTTC. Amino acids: CASSGRGPTSSYNEQFF.